These T cell receptor beta chains were read from a single sample in a study of CD8+CD57+ T cells in acquired aplastic anemia. Each CDR3 protein gets one entry after TCRdb re-called the reads with MiXCR. Among roughly 250,000 distinct CDR3 sequences listed, 82% were seen once. Specimen: sorted CD4+, CD8+, or CD8+CD57+ T cells (not recorded which) from PBMCs. Receptor source: a human donor with aplastic anemia. Each CDR3 is given with its conserved first and last residue. D genes are given only for firm matches. Where a row states a size, it is once, few, many or the class of an expanded clone; other rows omit it.

clone size	V gene	J gene	D gene	CDR3 length	CDR3 protein	CDR3 DNA
.	TRBV9	TRBJ2-7	.	15	CASSLLAGPGDTQYF	TGTGCCAGTAGTCTCCTTGCGGGGCCCGGGGATACGCAGTACTTC
.	TRBV7-3	TRBJ1-2	TRBD1	14	CASGTGGASYGYTF	TGTGCCAGCGGGACAGGGGGCGCCAGCTATGGCTACACCTTC
.	TRBV7-9	TRBJ2-3	.	14	CASSLAGGQFTEYF	TGTGCCAGCTCCTTGGCGGGTGGGCAGTTCACGGAGTATTTT
.	TRBV6-1	TRBJ1-1	.	14	CASSEGRRRTEAFF	TGTGCCAGCAGTGAAGGGAGGCGAAGAACTGAAGCTTTCTTT
.	TRBV9	TRBJ2-5	TRBD2	16	CASSGGLAGKPETQHF	TGTGCCAGCAGCGGTGGTCTAGCGGGAAAGCCCGAGACCCAGCACTTC
few	TRBV19	TRBJ1-5	TRBD1	15	CASSISGTGFQPQHF	TGTGCCAGTAGTATCTCCGGGACAGGGTTTCAGCCCCAGCATTTT
.	TRBV7-6	TRBJ2-1	TRBD1	16	CASSPQDRGGDIQQFF	TGTGCCAGCAGCCCCCAAGACAGGGGGGGTGACATTCAGCAGTTCTTC
.	TRBV7-2	TRBJ1-2	TRBD1	13	CASGSGTGYAYTF	TGTGCCAGCGGCTCCGGGACAGGGTATGCCTACACTTTT
.	TRBV2	TRBJ2-3	.	13	CASRDPCTDTQYF	TGTGCCAGCCGGGACCCTTGCACAGATACGCAGTATTTT
.	TRBV9	TRBJ2-1	.	15	CASSVYQRSSNEQFF	TGTGCCAGCAGCGTATACCAGAGATCCTCCAATGAGCAGTTCTTC
.	TRBV7-2	TRBJ2-1	TRBD2	17	CASSWTSGGTSYNGQFF	TGTGCCAGCAGCTGGACTAGCGGGGGGACTTCCTACAATGGGCAGTTCTTC
.	TRBV7-8	TRBJ2-1	TRBD2	15	CASSIAGGSDKQHFF	TGTGCCAGTAGTATAGCGGGAGGATCCGATAAGCAGCATTTCTTC
.	TRBV7-8	TRBJ2-3	.	14	CASSLSDPDTQHFF	TGTGCCAGCAGCTTGTCGGACCCAGATACGCAGCATTTTTTT
.	TRBV30	TRBJ1-3	TRBD1	14	CAHGQAPSGNTIYF	TGTGCCCACGGACAGGCCCCCTCTGGAAACACCATATATTTT
.	TRBV7-8	TRBJ2-3	.	14	CASSLAADGDTLSF	TGTGCCAGCAGCTTAGCTGCAGATGGCGATACGCTGTCTTTT
.	TRBV20-1	TRBJ2-1	.	11	CSAREDNEQFF	TGCAGTGCTAGAGAGGACAATGAGCAGTTCTTC
once	TRBV5-6	TRBJ2-7	.	15	CASSWKQGPGYEQYF	TGTGCCAGTAGCTGGAAACAGGGCCCGGGCTACGAGCAGTACTTC
.	TRBV7-9	TRBJ1-1	.	15	CAYGGVAGENTEDFF	TGTGCCTACGGTGGGGTGGCGGGCGAGAACACTGAAGATTTCTTT
few	TRBV10-3	TRBJ1-5	.	12	CAISETNQPQHF	TGTGCCATCAGTGAAACAAATCAGCCCCAGCATTTT